The source of this T cell receptor (beta chain) is a study of cytomegalovirus exposure and HLA in healthy donors. Whole-study results and caveats: A later analysis reported that several of the most significant clusters appeared to be linked to common viral pathogens, among them Epstein-Barr virus. In terms of immune exposure information, only CMV serostatus was available. Reported findings show TCR beta sequences accurately forecast HLA-A and HLA-B alleles in most subjects. The CMV antigen specificity of a few CMV-associated chains was confirmed through in vitro analysis.

A word on this clone: Its antigen is undetermined.

13 Jbeta primers and 60 Vbeta primers were used for the PCR. Some clones are missing from TCRdb's copy, which holds only in-frame ones; the method was immunoSEQ multiplex PCR. The data show about 180,000 clones, over 70% seen once. The TCR comes from a woman aged 60 to 75 in good health and CMV-seropositive. Sequencing used PBMCs.

CDR3 protein: CASSSPTPGTGWEQYF. In DNA, the CDR3 is TGTGCCAGCAGTTCGCCTACTCCCGGGACAGGATGGGAGCAGTACTTC. J is TRBJ2-7 and V is TRBV28; TRBD1 matches 8 bases. Germline V CDR1 and CDR2: MDHEN, SYDVKM. V was pared by 4 bases and J by 7 bases, with 15 bases of the junction left unmatched. This CDR3 has 16 residues.